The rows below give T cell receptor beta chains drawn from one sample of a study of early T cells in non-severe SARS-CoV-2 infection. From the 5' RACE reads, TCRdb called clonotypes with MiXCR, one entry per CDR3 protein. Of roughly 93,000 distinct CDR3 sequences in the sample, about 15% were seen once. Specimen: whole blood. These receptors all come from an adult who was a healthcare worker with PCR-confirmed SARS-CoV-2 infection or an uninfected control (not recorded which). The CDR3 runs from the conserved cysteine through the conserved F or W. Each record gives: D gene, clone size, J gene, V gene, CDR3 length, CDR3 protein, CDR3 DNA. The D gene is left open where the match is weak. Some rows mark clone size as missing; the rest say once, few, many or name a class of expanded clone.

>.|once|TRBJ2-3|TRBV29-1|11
CSVEELDTQYF
TGCAGCGTTGAAGAATTGGATACGCAGTATTTT
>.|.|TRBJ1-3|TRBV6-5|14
CASSLRVSGNTIYF
TGTGCCAGCAGTTTGCGGGTTTCTGGAAACACCATATATTTT
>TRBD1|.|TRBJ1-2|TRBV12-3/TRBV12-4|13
CASSTDRPYGYTF
TGTGCCAGCAGTACGGACAGGCCTTATGGCTACACCTTC
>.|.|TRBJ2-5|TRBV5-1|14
CASSKDGMKETQYF
TGCGCCAGCAGCAAGGACGGAATGAAAGAGACCCAGTACTTC
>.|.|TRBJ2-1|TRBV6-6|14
CASSYVPDANEQFF
TGTGCCAGCAGTTACGTCCCGGACGCCAATGAGCAGTTCTTC
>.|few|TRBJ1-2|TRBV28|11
CASSDQYGYTF
TGTGCCAGCAGCGATCAATATGGCTACACCTTC
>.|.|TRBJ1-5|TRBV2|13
CASNTDRYQPQHF
TGTGCCAGCAACACAGACAGATATCAGCCCCAGCATTTT
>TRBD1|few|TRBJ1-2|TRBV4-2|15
CASSRDRDRTYGYTF
TGTGCCAGCAGCCGGGACCGGGACAGGACCTATGGCTACACCTTC
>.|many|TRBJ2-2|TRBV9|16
CASSTTGTANTGELFF
TGTGCCAGCAGCACCACCGGGACGGCGAACACCGGGGAGCTGTTTTTT
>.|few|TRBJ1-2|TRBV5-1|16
CASSLGFPPTNYGYTF
TGCGCCAGCAGCTTGGGGTTTCCCCCGACTAACTATGGCTACACCTTC
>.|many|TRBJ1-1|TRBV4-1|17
CASSQDVGSTLNTEAFF
TGCGCCAGCAGCCAAGATGTTGGTTCGACACTGAACACTGAAGCTTTCTTT
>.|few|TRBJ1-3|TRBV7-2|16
CASSDPGRGERNTIYF
TGTGCCAGCAGCGACCCAGGAAGGGGCGAGCGAAACACCATATATTTT
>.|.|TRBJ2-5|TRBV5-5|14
CASSLVARSLTQYF
TGTGCCAGCAGCTTGGTTGCCAGAAGCTTGACCCAGTACTTC
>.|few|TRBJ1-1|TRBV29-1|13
CSVFKGLYTEAFF
TGCAGCGTTTTCAAGGGCTTATACACTGAAGCTTTCTTT
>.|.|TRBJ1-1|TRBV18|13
CASSAGLRTEAFF
TGTGCCAGCTCCGCGGGACTTCGGACTGAAGCTTTCTTT
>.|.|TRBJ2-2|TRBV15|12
CATGGTTGELFF
TGTGCCACCGGGGGGACGACCGGGGAGCTGTTTTTT
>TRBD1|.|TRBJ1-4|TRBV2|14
CASRPQGLSEKLFF
TGTGCCAGCAGACCACAGGGGTTGAGTGAAAAACTGTTTTTT
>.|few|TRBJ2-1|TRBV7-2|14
CASSPGDKYNEQFF
TGTGCCAGCAGCCCGGGGGATAAGTACAATGAGCAGTTCTTC
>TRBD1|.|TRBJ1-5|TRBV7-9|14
CASSPLQGNQPQHF
TGTGCCAGCAGCCCCTTACAGGGGAATCAGCCCCAGCATTTT
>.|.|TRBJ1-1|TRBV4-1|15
CASSQYREMNTEAFF
TGCGCCAGCAGCCAATACAGGGAAATGAACACTGAAGCTTTCTTT
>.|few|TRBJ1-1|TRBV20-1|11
CSASRHPEAFF
TGCAGTGCTAGTCGACATCCTGAAGCTTTCTTT
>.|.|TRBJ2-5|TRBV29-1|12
CSVRSLGETQYF
TGCAGCGTTCGTTCGCTAGGTGAGACCCAGTACTTC
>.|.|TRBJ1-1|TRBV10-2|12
CASSGTSTEAFF
TGCGCCAGCAGTGGTACCAGTACTGAAGCTTTCTTT
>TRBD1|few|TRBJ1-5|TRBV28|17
CASSLGLGQGRNQPQHF
TGTGCCAGCAGTTTAGGCTTGGGACAGGGTAGGAATCAGCCCCAGCATTTT
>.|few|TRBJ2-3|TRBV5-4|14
CASSPRVSSDTQYF
TGTGCCAGCAGCCCCCGTGTTAGCTCAGATACGCAGTATTTT
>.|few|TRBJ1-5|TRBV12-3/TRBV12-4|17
CASSLDTGIYSNQPQHF
TGTGCCAGCAGTTTAGACACGGGGATTTATAGCAATCAGCCCCAGCATTTT
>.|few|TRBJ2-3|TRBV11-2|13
CASSLTTRDTQYF
TGTGCCAGCAGCTTGACCACGCGGGATACGCAGTATTTT
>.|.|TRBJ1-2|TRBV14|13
CASSQSLNYGYTF
TGTGCCAGCAGCCAGTCTCTCAACTATGGCTACACCTTC
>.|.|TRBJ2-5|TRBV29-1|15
CSVETRRGAQETQYF
TGCAGCGTTGAAACCCGCCGGGGGGCCCAAGAGACCCAGTACTTC
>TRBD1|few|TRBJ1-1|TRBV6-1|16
CASSESFRDRGRRAFF
TGTGCCAGCAGTGAGTCGTTCCGGGACAGGGGGCGCAGAGCTTTCTTT
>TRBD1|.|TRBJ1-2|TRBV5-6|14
CASSLQGANYGYTF
TGTGCCAGCAGCTTGCAGGGGGCCAACTATGGCTACACCTTC
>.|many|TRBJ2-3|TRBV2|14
CASSERGPTDTQYF
TGTGCCAGCAGTGAACGTGGACCCACAGATACGCAGTATTTT
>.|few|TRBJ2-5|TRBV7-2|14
CASSPWRGQETQYF
TGTGCCAGCAGTCCATGGAGGGGGCAAGAGACCCAGTACTTC
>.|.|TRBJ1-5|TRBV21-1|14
CASSRGRHNQPQHF
TGTGCCAGCAGCCGGGGGCGGCACAATCAGCCCCAGCATTTT
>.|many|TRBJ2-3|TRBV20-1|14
CSARDLEISGTQYF
TGCAGTGCTAGAGATCTGGAAATATCGGGTACGCAGTATTTT
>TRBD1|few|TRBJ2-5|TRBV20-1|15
CSASGTEDVQETQYF
TGCAGTGCTAGCGGGACAGAAGATGTACAAGAGACCCAGTACTTC
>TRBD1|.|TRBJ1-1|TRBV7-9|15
CASSYDWTGGPEAFF
TGTGCCAGCAGCTACGACTGGACAGGGGGGCCTGAAGCTTTCTTT
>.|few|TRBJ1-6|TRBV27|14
CASSWGGTNSPLHF
TGTGCCAGCAGTTGGGGGGGAACCAATTCACCCCTCCACTTT
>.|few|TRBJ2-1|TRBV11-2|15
CASSADRTWRDEQFF
TGTGCCAGCAGCGCAGACAGGACCTGGCGCGATGAGCAGTTCTTC
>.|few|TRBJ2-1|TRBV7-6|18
CASSPKVDSPGLYNEQFF
TGTGCCAGCAGCCCTAAAGTGGACTCCCCAGGGTTATACAATGAGCAGTTCTTC
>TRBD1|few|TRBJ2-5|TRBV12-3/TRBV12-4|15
CASRVGTGVLETQYF
TGTGCCAGCAGGGTCGGGACAGGGGTCCTAGAGACCCAGTACTTC
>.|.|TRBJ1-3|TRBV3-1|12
CASSHGGNTIYF
TGTGCCAGCAGCCACGGGGGAAACACCATATATTTT
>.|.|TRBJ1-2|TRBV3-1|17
CASSQDHPGLIVDGYTF
TGTGCCAGCAGCCAAGATCATCCGGGTCTAATAGTTGATGGCTACACCTTC
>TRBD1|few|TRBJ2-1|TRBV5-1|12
CASRTDRAEQFF
TGCGCCAGCAGGACCGACAGGGCTGAGCAGTTCTTC
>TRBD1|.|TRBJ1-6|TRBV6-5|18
CASPPGQENLIYNSPLHF
TGTGCCAGCCCCCCGGGACAGGAAAATCTGATTTATAATTCACCCCTCCACTTT
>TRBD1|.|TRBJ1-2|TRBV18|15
CASSNSGTAPNGYTF
TGTGCCAGCTCAAACTCTGGGACAGCCCCAAATGGCTACACCTTC
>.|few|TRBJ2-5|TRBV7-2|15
CASSLGTALQETQYF
TGTGCCAGCAGCCTCGGGACGGCCCTCCAAGAGACCCAGTACTTC
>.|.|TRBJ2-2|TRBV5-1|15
CASSLGQAATGELFF
TGCGCCAGCAGCTTGGGACAGGCCGCCACCGGGGAGCTGTTTTTT
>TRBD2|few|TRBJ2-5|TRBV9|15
CASSVAGGGLETQYF
TGTGCCAGCAGCGTAGCCGGGGGGGGCCTGGAGACCCAGTACTTC
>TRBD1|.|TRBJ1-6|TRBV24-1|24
CATSDLNFHGQGNGGRSYNSPLHF
TGTGCCACCAGTGATTTGAACTTTCACGGACAGGGCAATGGTGGTAGGTCCTATAATTCACCCCTCCACTTT